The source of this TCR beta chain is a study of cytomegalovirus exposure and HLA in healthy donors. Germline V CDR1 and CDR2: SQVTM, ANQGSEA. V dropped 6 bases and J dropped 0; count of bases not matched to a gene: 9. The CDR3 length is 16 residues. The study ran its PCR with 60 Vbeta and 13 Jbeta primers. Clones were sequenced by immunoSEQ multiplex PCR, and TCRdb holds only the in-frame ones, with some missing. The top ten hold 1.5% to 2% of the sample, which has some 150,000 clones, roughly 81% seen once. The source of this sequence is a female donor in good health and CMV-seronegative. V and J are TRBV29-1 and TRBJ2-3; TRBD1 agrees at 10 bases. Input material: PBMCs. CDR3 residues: CSVGTGVWPSTDTQYF. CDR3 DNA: TGCAGCGTAGGGACAGGGGTATGGCCTAGCACAGATACGCAGTATTTT.